A selection of T cell receptor beta chains follows, all from one sample in a study of blood T cell repertoires in COVID-19. TCRdb keeps only in-frame clones here, not all; method: immunoSEQ multiplex PCR. The sample holds about 220,000 clones, roughly four fifths seen once. Sequenced sample: PBMCs or T cells enriched from blood (not recorded which). These receptors all come from a woman in her forties or fifties who had been exposed to COVID-19. The CDR3 runs from the conserved cysteine through the conserved F or W. The D gene is left open where the match is weak. The size entry is marked missing in some rows and otherwise reads once, few, many or a size class.

cdr3_nt cdr3_aa clone_size j_call d_call v_call
TGTGCCAGCAGTGAACAGAGTTATGTGTCGGGTGAGCAGTACTTC CASSEQSYVSGEQYF - TRBJ2-7 - TRBV6-1
TGTGCCAGCAGCGCGTCGGGACAGCTCTACGAGCAGTACTTC CASSASGQLYEQYF - TRBJ2-7 TRBD1 TRBV6-5
TGTGCCAGCGGATCGACAGGTGATAGAGCCCAGCATTTT CASGSTGDRAQHF - TRBJ1-5 - TRBV11-2
TGCGCCAGCAGCCACAACGGGGGAGTCTACTCTGGAAACACCATATATTTT CASSHNGGVYSGNTIYF - TRBJ1-3 - TRBV4-3
TGTGCCAGCTCACCACGGGGGACTTACACAGATACGCAGTATTTT CASSPRGTYTDTQYF - TRBJ2-3 - TRBV18
TGTGCCAGCAGTACACGCACAGATACGCAGTATTTT CASSTRTDTQYF - TRBJ2-3 - TRBV12-3/TRBV12-4
TGCGCCAGCTCAAGGGACAGGCAAACTGAAGCTTTCTTT CASSRDRQTEAFF - TRBJ1-1 TRBD1 TRBV18
TGTGCCAGCAGCGCTATGGAGGCCACCTATGGCTACACCTTC CASSAMEATYGYTF - TRBJ1-2 - TRBV9
TGTGCCAGCGGCAGGACCGGGACTAGCGGCACCGGGGAGCTGTTTTTT CASGRTGTSGTGELFF - TRBJ2-2 TRBD2 TRBV7-2
TGTGCCAGCAGCTCGGGAGGGGTCGGAAACACCATATATTTT CASSSGGVGNTIYF - TRBJ1-3 - TRBV7-9
TGTGCCAGCAGTCAGAGGGTAACTGAAGCTTTCTTT CASSQRVTEAFF - TRBJ1-1 - TRBV12-3/TRBV12-4
TGCGCCAGCAGCTTGCAGGGGAGATCTGGAAACACCATATATTTT CASSLQGRSGNTIYF - TRBJ1-3 - TRBV5-1
TGTGCCATCAGTGAATATCAGGGCACCTATGGCTACACCTTC CAISEYQGTYGYTF - TRBJ1-2 - TRBV10-3
TGTGCCATCAGTGAAGGAAACAGCCGCAATCAGCCCCAGCATTTT CAISEGNSRNQPQHF - TRBJ1-5 - TRBV10-3
TGTGCCAGCAGTGAAGGGGGGGGCATCGGCTACGAGCAGTACTTC CASSEGGGIGYEQYF - TRBJ2-7 - TRBV2
TGTGCCAGCAGCTTAGGGCCCGGTAAGGACTTAACTTCTTGGGATGAGCAGTTCTTC CASSLGPGKDLTSWDEQFF - TRBJ2-1 - TRBV7-2
TGTGCCTGGAGTGCCGAGAGGGACACCTATAATTCACCCCTCCACTTT CAWSAERDTYNSPLHF - TRBJ1-6 - TRBV30
TGTGCCAGCGGAGGGGGCGCGTCCCAGCATTTT CASGGGASQHF - TRBJ1-5 TRBD1 TRBV12-3/TRBV12-4
TGTGCCAGCAGCCAAAGAGCCCTCTATGGCTACACCTTC CASSQRALYGYTF - TRBJ1-2 - TRBV14
TGTGCCAGCTCACCTAACTTGGGACAGACTAACTATGGCTACACCTTC CASSPNLGQTNYGYTF - TRBJ1-2 TRBD1 TRBV18
TGTGCCAGCAGTCCAGGGGACACCGGGGAGCTGTTTTTT CASSPGDTGELFF - TRBJ2-2 - TRBV28
TGTGCCAGCAGCCAAGATATCCCCCGGTCGAACACTGAAGCTTTCTTT CASSQDIPRSNTEAFF - TRBJ1-1 - TRBV14
TGCGCCAGCAGCCAAGGAGGCGGTCTCGCGAGGGCTTTCTTT CASSQGGGLARAFF - TRBJ1-1 - TRBV4-1
TGCAGCGTTCTAGCGGGGGTTTACGAGCAGTACTTC CSVLAGVYEQYF - TRBJ2-7 TRBD2 TRBV29-1
TGTGCCAGCACGAGGGACAGGGCCCCAGATACGCAGTATTTT CASTRDRAPDTQYF - TRBJ2-3 TRBD1 TRBV2
TGTGCCAGCAGCGCGGGGTCCGCTTACAATGAGCAGTTCTTC CASSAGSAYNEQFF - TRBJ2-1 - TRBV13
TGTGCCAGCAGCCCTGCTCCCGGTTCCTACGAGCAGTACTTC CASSPAPGSYEQYF - TRBJ2-7 - TRBV5-6
TGTGCCAGCAGCTTAGAGCGCACAGCCCGCTACGAGCAGTACTTC CASSLERTARYEQYF - TRBJ2-7 - TRBV11-2
TGCAGCGGGAGGACAGCTAACTATGGCTACACCTTC CSGRTANYGYTF - TRBJ1-2 - TRBV29-1
TGTGCCAGCAGCCAAGATCTCAGCGGGGGGGCCGTTTCCGATACGCAGTATTTT CASSQDLSGGAVSDTQYF once TRBJ2-3 TRBD2 TRBV4-2
TGTGCCTGGAGTAAGGGACTAGCGGGGGGCCCGGTCGTCGCAGATACGCAGTATTTT CAWSKGLAGGPVVADTQYF once TRBJ2-3 TRBD2 TRBV30
TGTGCCAGCAGCTTAGTAAGGGGGCGCGGCACCGGGGAGCTGTTTTTT CASSLVRGRGTGELFF - TRBJ2-2 TRBD1 TRBV13
TGTGCCAGCAGCTTCCGGGACAGTACCCATGGCTACACCTTC CASSFRDSTHGYTF - TRBJ1-2 TRBD1 TRBV7-2
TGCAGTGCTGGGGCGCGGACTGAAGCTTTCTTT CSAGARTEAFF - TRBJ1-1 - TRBV20-1
TGTGCCAGCAGTACAGACTTGGGAATAGGACACCCCAATCAGCCCCAGCATTTT CASSTDLGIGHPNQPQHF - TRBJ1-5 - TRBV2
TGTGCCAGCAGCCCCAGACAGCCCGGGCAGTACTTC CASSPRQPGQYF - TRBJ2-7 - TRBV2
TGTGCCAGCTCACCCCTAAGACTAGAGAACACCGGGGAGCTGTTTTTT CASSPLRLENTGELFF - TRBJ2-2 - TRBV18
TGTGCCAGCAGTGCAGGGGCCGGGGACATTCAGTACTTC CASSAGAGDIQYF few TRBJ2-4 - TRBV6-4
TGTGCCAGCAGCCCTCGACAGTCTCTCACTGAGACCCAGTACTTC CASSPRQSLTETQYF - TRBJ2-5 - TRBV11-2
TGTGCCAGCAATAGTCTCACCGGGGAGCTGTTTTTT CASNSLTGELFF once TRBJ2-2 - TRBV5-6
TGTGCCAGCAGCCCGAGGACAGGACGCAACACCATATATTTT CASSPRTGRNTIYF few TRBJ1-3 TRBD1 TRBV7-2
TGTGCCAGTAGTCCGGGACAGGGACTGGGAGGCAATCAGCCCCAGCATTTT CASSPGQGLGGNQPQHF - TRBJ1-5 TRBD1 TRBV19
TGTGCCAGCAGCCCAGGGGTTTTAGACACTGAAGCTTTCTTT CASSPGVLDTEAFF - TRBJ1-1 - TRBV7-9
TGCGCCAGCAGCCAAGATGGGACAGGGAGGGGTGGCTACACCTTC CASSQDGTGRGGYTF once TRBJ1-2 TRBD1 TRBV4-3
TGTGCTAGTGGTTTGTCCACAGGGCGAAGAAACACCATATATTTT CASGLSTGRRNTIYF once TRBJ1-3 - TRBV12-5
TGTGCCAGCAGCTTGGGGCCGAACTATGGCTACACCTTC CASSLGPNYGYTF - TRBJ1-2 - TRBV5-6
TGTGCCAGCCGACCAGGCCCCAGCCAGCCCCAGCATTTT CASRPGPSQPQHF - TRBJ1-5 - TRBV28
TGTGCCAGCAGCTTAAAGGGCACAGGGGCTCAGCCCCAGCATTTT CASSLKGTGAQPQHF - TRBJ1-5 TRBD1 TRBV5-6
TGCAGCCCCCCGGGTCCCTACGAGCAGTACTTC CSPPGPYEQYF few TRBJ2-7 - TRBV29-1
TGCAGCGTCTATGACAGTCAGGCCCAGCATTTT CSVYDSQAQHF - TRBJ1-5 - TRBV29-1
TGTGCCAGCTCCCCAAGGACAGTTAATTCACCCCTCCACTTT CASSPRTVNSPLHF - TRBJ1-6 - TRBV28
TGTGCCAGCATCGCGGTCGACAATGAGCAGTTCTTC CASIAVDNEQFF once TRBJ2-1 - TRBV27
TGTGCCAGCGATGACAGGGACTATGGCTACACCTTC CASDDRDYGYTF once TRBJ1-2 TRBD1 TRBV2
TGTGCCAGCAGCCAAGGACAGGGAGTAGGGGAGACCCAGTACTTC CASSQGQGVGETQYF - TRBJ2-5 TRBD1 TRBV14
TGTGCCAGCAGTGTGCAGGTCGTGAACACTGAAGCTTTCTTT CASSVQVVNTEAFF few TRBJ1-1 - TRBV2
TGTGCCAGCAGCTTGGTAGACAGGAGGAGATCACCCCTCCACTTT CASSLVDRRRSPLHF many TRBJ1-6 - TRBV5-6
TGTGCCAGTAGCCCAACAGGGTTTTACGAGCAGTACTTC CASSPTGFYEQYF once TRBJ2-7 - TRBV19
TGTGCCAGCAGCCAGGGAGCGGGGGGCCCGAGCGGGGAGCTGTTTTTT CASSQGAGGPSGELFF once TRBJ2-2 TRBD2 TRBV4-2